These 24 T cell receptor beta chains were all obtained from the same sample, sequenced in a study of blood T cell repertoires in COVID-19. Clones were sequenced by immunoSEQ multiplex PCR, and TCRdb holds only the in-frame ones, with some missing. Of some 33,000 clones in the sample, more than 70% were seen once. The sequencing sample was made of peripheral blood. All receptors come from a human donor in a cohort sampled during active COVID-19.

The chain links TRBV11-2 to TRBJ2-1; 7 nucleotides line up with TRBD1. Trimming took 5 bases from V and 3 from J; bases not matched to a gene: 16. The CDR3 is made up of 18 amino acids. Germline V gives CDR1 SGHAT, CDR2 FQNNGV. CDR3 residues: CASSPVRGQIGFYNEQFF. CDR3 sequence (DNA): TGTGCCAGCAGCCCCGTAAGGGGGCAGATCGGATTCTACAATGAGCAGTTCTTC. The complete variable domain, with remaining parts taken from reference TRBV11-2 and TRBJ2-1, reads EAGVAQSPRYKIIEKRQSVAFWCNPISGHATLYWYQQILGQGPKLLIQFQNNGVVDDSQLPKDRFSAERLKGVDSTLKIQPAKLEDSAVYLCASSPVRGQIGFYNEQFFGPGTRLTVL.

The V call is TRBV28, the J call TRBJ2-1, with TRBD2 identical over 9 bases. This CDR3 spans 18 amino acids. The V and J ends lost 6 bases and 0 bases, in that order; junction bases with no gene match: 12. The germline V gene has CDR1 MDHEN and CDR2 SYDVKM. CDR3 sequence (DNA): TGTGCCAGCAGACCCCATACTGGCGGGGGGGTCTCCTACAATGAGCAGTTCTTC. This sequence encodes CASRPHTGGGVSYNEQFF.

The genes are TRBV5-4 and TRBJ2-3, with 12 bases matching TRBD2. The V gene's germline CDR1 is SGHNT and CDR2 YYREEE (reference sequence). The length of the CDR3 is 16 residues. Trimming removed 4 bases from V and 0 bases from J; junction bases left unmatched: 3. The CDR3 DNA follows: TGTGCCAGCAGCCCAGGACTAGCGGGAAGCACAGATACGCAGTATTTT. The encoded protein is CASSPGLAGSTDTQYF.

The chain uses TRBV14 and TRBJ1-2, with a weak D call TRBD1 (5 bases). The V end was cut by 1 base, the J end by 2 bases, with 17 bases between. Germline V lookup: CDR1 SGHDN, CDR2 FVKESK. The CDR3 loop spans 17 amino acids. The CDR3: CASSQGGHRGTNYGYTF. The CDR3 nucleotides are TGTGCCAGCAGCCAAGGGGGCCACCGGGGGACGAACTATGGCTACACCTTC.

A single count supports this clone. This sequence joins TRBV10-3 and TRBJ1-1; maybe TRBD1 (6 bases). Germline CDR1 is ENHRY and CDR2 is SYGVKD. V gave up 3 bases and J gave up 4 bases, with 21 bases separating them. The CDR3 runs 17 residues. The CDR3 region is CAISESIPGADFTEAFF. DNA for the CDR3: TGTGCCATCAGTGAATCCATCCCAGGGGCGGATTTCACTGAAGCTTTCTTT.

The chain has TRBV15 and TRBJ2-6, with D tentatively TRBD1 (5 bases). Per germline, CDR1 LNHNV and CDR2 YYDKDF (reference sequence). Trimming removed 5 bases at V and 0 bases at J, with 14 bases between. The CDR3 is made up of 17 amino acids. The DNA of the CDR3 is TGTGCCACCAGCCCCCCCCAGGGTTACTCTGGGGCCAACGTCCTGACTTTC. Residues: CATSPPQGYSGANVLTF.

The CDR3 bases are TGTGCCATCAGTGAGGCGGGACAGGGAGGGGAGGAGCAGTACTTC. This codes for CAISEAGQGGEEQYF. V is TRBV10-3 and J is TRBJ2-7, with TRBD1 matching 9 bases. V trimming: 2 bases; J trimming: 7 bases; junction bases outside the gene matches: 9. The CDR3 runs to 15 residues. Germline loops: CDR1 ENHRY, CDR2 SYGVKD.

The chain carries TRBV6-6 and TRBJ1-2, with D uncertain. Germline CDR1 is MNHNY and CDR2 is SVGAGI (reference sequence). V shed 7 bases and J shed 3 bases, with 6 bases lying between them. The CDR3 runs 11 residues. DNA for the CDR3: TGTGCCAGCACCTCGGACTATGGCTACACCTTC. Translated, it gives CASTSDYGYTF.

The rearrangement uses TRBV5-5 and TRBJ1-4; 7 bases fit TRBD1. Germline CDR1 is SGHKS and CDR2 is YYEKEE (reference sequence). Trimming at V came to 0 bases and at J to 8 bases, leaving 7 bases not matched to a gene. The CDR3 has 15 amino acids. CDR3 sequence reads: CASSLVAGTVEKLFF. The CDR3 nucleotides are TGTGCCAGCAGCTTGGTTGCCGGGACAGTGGAAAAACTGTTTTTT.

V is TRBV27 and J is TRBJ2-5, with 7 bases matching TRBD1. This CDR3 is 16 amino acids long. Losses at the gene ends were 5 bases for V and 4 bases for J; bases not matched to a gene: 13. Germline lookup yields CDR1 MNHEY and CDR2 SMNVEV (reference sequence). The CDR3 region has the DNA TGTGCCAGCAGTAAGGGACAGACCACCACGGGAGAGACCCAGTACTTC. This sequence encodes CASSKGQTTTGETQYF.

V and J are TRBV19 and TRBJ2-1, with D maybe TRBD2 (6 bases). Per the germline V gene, CDR1 is LNHDA and CDR2 is SQIVND (reference sequence). The CDR3 has 14 amino acids. V was pared by 6 bases and J by 9 bases, with 18 bases between. The CDR3 loop reads CASSSILASGEQFF. CDR3 coding DNA: TGTGCCAGTAGCTCGATCCTAGCGTCGGGTGAGCAGTTCTTC.

The chain has TRBV2 and TRBJ2-7, with 7 bases identical to TRBD2. CDR3 size: 13 residues. Germline CDR1 and CDR2: SNHLY and FYNNEI. Trimming removed 4 bases from V and 7 bases from J; junction bases left unmatched: 7. The chain's CDR3 is CASSVAGEVEQYF. The CDR3 DNA reads TGTGCCAGCAGTGTGGCGGGGGAAGTGGAGCAGTACTTC. Together with reference TRBV2 and TRBJ2-7, the CDR3 gives the full variable domain: EPEVTQTPSHQVTQMGQEVILRCVPISNHLYFYWYRQILGQKVEFLVSFYNNEISEKSEIFDDQFSVERPDGSNFTLKIRSTKLEDSAMYFCASSVAGEVEQYFGPGTRLTVT.

This chain joins TRBV2 and TRBJ1-3, with D perhaps matching TRBD1 (6 bases). Germline V gene lookup returns CDR1 SNHLY and CDR2 FYNNEI. This CDR3 has 16 amino acids. Trimming removed 1 base at V and 6 bases at J, with 16 bases between. Written as DNA, the CDR3 is TGTGCCAGCAGTGAAGGGGCAGGGGCACTTTCAAACACCATATATTTT. It translates to CASSEGAGALSNTIYF.

The chain uses TRBV2 and TRBJ2-7; 7 positions match TRBD1. CDR1 is SNHLY and CDR2 is FYNNEI in the germline V gene. The CDR3 has 14 residues. V lost 10 bases and J lost 1; bases outside the gene matches: 10. CDR3 sequence reads: CAITQDRTSYEQYF. The DNA for the CDR3 is TGTGCCATTACCCAGGACAGGACATCCTACGAGCAGTACTTC.

The J gene is TRBJ2-6, the V gene TRBV19; TRBD2 is a possible D gene (6 bases). This CDR3 contains 16 residues. The V gene's germline CDR1 is LNHDA and CDR2 SQIVND (reference sequence). Trimming cost V 7 bases and J 1 base, with 14 bases left between them. CDR3 loop: CASNLWGDSGANVLTF. The CDR3 DNA sequence: TGTGCCAGTAACCTATGGGGGGATTCTGGGGCCAACGTCCTGACTTTC.

The table lists this clone with a count of one. This chain uses TRBV5-1 with TRBJ1-2, with D unresolved. The V gene's germline CDR1 is SGHRS and CDR2 YFSETQ. V lost 3 bases, J lost 2 bases, and 8 bases lay in between. The CDR3 sequence is 13 residues long. The DNA of the CDR3 is TGCGCCAGCAGCTCGAGAGAGAACTATGGCTACACCTTC. Protein: CASSSRENYGYTF.

The chain couples TRBV18 to TRBJ2-1; D possibly corresponds to TRBD1 (5 bases). The CDR3 contains 16 residues. V was clipped by 3 bases and J by 9 bases, with 21 bases between them. Per the germline V gene, CDR1 is KGHSH and CDR2 is LQKENI. Here the CDR3 reads CASSPVGPLEYVEQFF. CDR3 nucleotide sequence: TGTGCCAGCTCACCTGTGGGGCCGTTAGAGTACGTTGAGCAGTTCTTC.

V usage is TRBV14 and J usage is TRBJ1-6, with D perhaps TRBD1 (6 bases). This CDR3 has 16 residues. Germline CDR1 reads SGHDN; CDR2 reads FVKESK. V lost 1 base to trimming and J lost 5 bases, with 12 bases between them. The CDR3 coding sequence is TGTGCCAGCAGCCAAGTAGTGGGACAAAATAATTCACCCCTCCACTTT. Protein sequence: CASSQVVGQNNSPLHF.

The gene calls are TRBV6-1 and TRBJ2-3, with D possibly being TRBD2 (6 bases). Looked up from germline, CDR1 is MNHNS and CDR2 is SASEGT. CDR3 size: 17 residues. The V and J ends lost 1 base and 2 bases respectively, with 16 bases between them. DNA of the CDR3: TGTGCCAGCAGTGAAGACTTTTGGGGACTCCACACAGATACGCAGTATTTT. As protein: CASSEDFWGLHTDTQYF.

V usage is TRBV5-5 and J usage is TRBJ2-5, with TRBD2 matching over 13 bases. There are 15 residues in the CDR3. V lost 2 bases and J lost 5; bases outside the gene matches: 3. Looked up from germline, CDR1 is SGHKS and CDR2 is YYEKEE (reference sequence). The DNA of the CDR3 is TGTGCCAGCAGCTTACTAGCGGGGGGGCCTGAGACCCAGTACTTC. This gives the protein CASSLLAGGPETQYF.

V is TRBV5-1 and J is TRBJ1-6, with 8 bases lining up with TRBD1. CDR1 is SGHRS, CDR2 YFSETQ, per germline. The CDR3 consists of 15 residues. Unmatched junction bases numbered 5, after V lost 2 bases and J lost 7 bases. The CDR3, as DNA: TGCGCCAGCAGCTTCGGACAGGGTCGGAATTCACCCCTCCACTTT. This encodes CASSFGQGRNSPLHF.

This clone was counted once. The V and J genes are TRBV6-5 and TRBJ1-6; 10 bases are a match to TRBD1. The CDR3 runs 15 residues. V lost 6 bases, J lost 9 bases, and 8 bases stayed unmatched. CDR1 and CDR2 (germline): MNHEY, SVGAGI. CDR3 sequence (DNA): TGTGCCAGCAGATCCGGGACAGGGGACAGTTCACCCCTCCACTTT. This translates into CASRSGTGDSSPLHF.

The genes are TRBV15 and TRBJ1-1, with D maybe TRBD1 (6 bases). The V end lost 1 base, the J end lost 4 bases, and 13 bases lay between the germline ends. The CDR3 covers 15 residues. Germline assignment: CDR1 LNHNV and CDR2 YYDKDF (reference sequence). The chain's CDR3 is CATSRGIPRGTEAFF. The CDR3 DNA is TGTGCCACCAGCAGAGGGATCCCCAGGGGCACTGAAGCTTTCTTT.

The chain links TRBV5-1 to TRBJ2-1, with 8 bases aligning to TRBD2. The V segment lost 0 bases and the J segment 2 bases; nucleotides outside the gene matches: 10. This CDR3 comprises 18 residues. Germline-derived CDR1 and CDR2 are SGHRS and YFSETQ. The CDR3 is CASSLAGAGGVPYNEQFF. The CDR3 DNA sequence: TGCGCCAGCAGCTTGGCAGGCGCGGGGGGCGTTCCCTACAATGAGCAGTTCTTC. The complete variable domain, with remaining parts taken from reference TRBV5-1 and TRBJ2-1, reads KAGVTQTPRYLIKTRGQQVTLSCSPISGHRSVSWYQQTPGQGLQFLFEYFSETQRNKGNFPGRFSGRQFSNSRSEMNVSTLELGDSALYLCASSLAGAGGVPYNEQFFGPGTRLTVL.